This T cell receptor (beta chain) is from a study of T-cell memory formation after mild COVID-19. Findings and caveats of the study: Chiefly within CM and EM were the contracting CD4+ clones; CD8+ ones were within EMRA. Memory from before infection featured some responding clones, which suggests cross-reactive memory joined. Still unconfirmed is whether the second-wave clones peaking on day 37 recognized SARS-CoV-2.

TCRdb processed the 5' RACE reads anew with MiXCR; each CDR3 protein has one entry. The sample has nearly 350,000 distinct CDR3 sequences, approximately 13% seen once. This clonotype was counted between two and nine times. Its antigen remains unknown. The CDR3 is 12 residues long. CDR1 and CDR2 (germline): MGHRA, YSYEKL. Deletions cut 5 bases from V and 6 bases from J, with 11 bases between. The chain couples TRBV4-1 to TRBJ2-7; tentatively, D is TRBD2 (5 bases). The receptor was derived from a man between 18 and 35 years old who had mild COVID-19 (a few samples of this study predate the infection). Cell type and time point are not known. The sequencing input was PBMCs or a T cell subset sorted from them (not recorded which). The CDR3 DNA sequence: TGCGCCAGCAGCAGGGAGAGCGCCGAGCAGTACTTC. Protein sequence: CASSRESAEQYF.